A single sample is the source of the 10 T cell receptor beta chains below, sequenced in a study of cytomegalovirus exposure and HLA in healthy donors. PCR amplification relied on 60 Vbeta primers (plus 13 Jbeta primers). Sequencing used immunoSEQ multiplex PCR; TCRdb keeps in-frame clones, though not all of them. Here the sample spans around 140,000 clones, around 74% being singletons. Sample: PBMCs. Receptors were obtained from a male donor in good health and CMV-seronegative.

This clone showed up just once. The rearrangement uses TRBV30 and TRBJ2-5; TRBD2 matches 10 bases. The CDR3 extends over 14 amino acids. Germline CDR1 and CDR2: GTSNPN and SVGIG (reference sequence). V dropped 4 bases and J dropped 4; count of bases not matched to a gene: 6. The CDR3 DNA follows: TGTGCCTGGAATACAGCGGGGGGGCGAGAGACCCAGTACTTC. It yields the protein CAWNTAGGRETQYF.

Here the CDR3 reads CASSYRQGAIYEQYF. The CDR3 DNA follows: TGTGCCAGCAGTTATCGACAGGGGGCGATATACGAGCAGTACTTC. V usage is TRBV28 and J usage is TRBJ2-7; 10 nucleotides match TRBD1. The ends lost 4 bases at V and 4 bases at J; junction bases unmatched: 7. Germline assignment: CDR1 MDHEN and CDR2 SYDVKM. This CDR3 is built from 15 residues.

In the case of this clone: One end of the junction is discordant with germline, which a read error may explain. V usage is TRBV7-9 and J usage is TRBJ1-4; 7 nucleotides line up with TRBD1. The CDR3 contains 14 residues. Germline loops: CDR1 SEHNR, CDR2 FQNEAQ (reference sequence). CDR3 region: CSSSWGQSNEKLFF. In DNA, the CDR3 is TGTTCCAGCAGCTGGGGACAGTCTAATGAAAAACTGTTTTTT.

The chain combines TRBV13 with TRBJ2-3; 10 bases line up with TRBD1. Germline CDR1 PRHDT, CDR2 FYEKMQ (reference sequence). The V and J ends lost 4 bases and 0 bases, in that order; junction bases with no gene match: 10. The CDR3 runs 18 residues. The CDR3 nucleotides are TGTGCCAGCAGCTCTGGGACAGGGGACGACCTTAGCACAGATACGCAGTATTTT. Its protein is CASSSGTGDDLSTDTQYF.

In nucleotides, the CDR3 is TGTGCCAGCAGCGTAGCCGGGACTGAGAATTCACCCCTCCACTTT. Protein product: CASSVAGTENSPLHF. V gene TRBV9 combines with J gene TRBJ1-6, with a weak D call TRBD1 (5 bases). From germline, CDR1 is SGDLS and CDR2 YYNGEE. This CDR3 comprises 15 residues. Trimming removed 0 bases at V and 7 bases at J, with 11 bases between.

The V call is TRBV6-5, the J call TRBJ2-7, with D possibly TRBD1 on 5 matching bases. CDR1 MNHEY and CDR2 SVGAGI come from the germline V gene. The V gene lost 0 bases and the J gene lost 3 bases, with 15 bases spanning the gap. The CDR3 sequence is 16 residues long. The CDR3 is CASSYSGKGVDYEQYF. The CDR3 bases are TGTGCCAGCAGTTACTCTGGCAAAGGGGTCGACTACGAGCAGTACTTC.

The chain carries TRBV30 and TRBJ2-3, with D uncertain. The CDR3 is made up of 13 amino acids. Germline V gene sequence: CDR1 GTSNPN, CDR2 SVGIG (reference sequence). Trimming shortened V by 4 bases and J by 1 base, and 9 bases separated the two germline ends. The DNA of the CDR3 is TGTGCCTGGATCTCAACGGGCACAGATACGCAGTATTTT. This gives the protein CAWISTGTDTQYF.

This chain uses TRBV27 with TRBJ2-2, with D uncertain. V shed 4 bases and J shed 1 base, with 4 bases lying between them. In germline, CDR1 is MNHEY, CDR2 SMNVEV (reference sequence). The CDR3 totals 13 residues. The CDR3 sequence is CASSSWNTGELFF. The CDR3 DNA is TGTGCCAGCAGTTCGTGGAACACCGGGGAGCTGTTTTTT.

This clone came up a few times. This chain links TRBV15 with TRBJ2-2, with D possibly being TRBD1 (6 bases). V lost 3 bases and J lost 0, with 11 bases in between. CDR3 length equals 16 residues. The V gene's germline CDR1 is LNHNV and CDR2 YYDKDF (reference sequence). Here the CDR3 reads CATSRMAGANTGELFF. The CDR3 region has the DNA TGTGCCACCAGCAGGATGGCAGGGGCGAACACCGGGGAGCTGTTTTTT.

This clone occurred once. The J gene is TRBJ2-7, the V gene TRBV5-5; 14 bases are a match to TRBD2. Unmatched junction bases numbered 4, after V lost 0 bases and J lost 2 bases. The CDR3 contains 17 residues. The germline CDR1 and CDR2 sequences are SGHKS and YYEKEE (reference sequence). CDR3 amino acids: CASSLAAGLAGAYEQYF. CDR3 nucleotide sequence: TGTGCCAGCAGCTTGGCAGCGGGACTAGCGGGAGCCTACGAGCAGTACTTC.